Listed here are 2 T cell receptor beta chains from one sample, sequenced in a study of control samples from healthy donors and cancer patients. The repertoire was sequenced with immunoSEQ multiplex PCR; TCRdb's copy has only in-frame clones and lacks some. This sample yields 95,000 to 100,000 clones, of which approximately 90% are seen a single time; over 6.5% belongs to the top ten. Sequences were obtained from blood. The receptor set was obtained from a man aged 25-45 years in good health.

This chain joins TRBV11-3 and TRBJ2-2; 10 bases agree with TRBD2. This CDR3 region has 17 residues. CDR1 and CDR2 from the germline V gene are SGHNT and YENEEA. Unmatched junction bases numbered 13, after V lost 5 bases and J lost 7 bases. Here the CDR3 reads CASSQSGSGGAGGELFF. The CDR3 region has the DNA TGTGCCAGCAGCCAGTCGGGAAGCGGGGGGGCGGGCGGGGAGCTGTTTTTT.

In this sample, this clone turned up once. The junction does not match germline at one end; this may be a read error. The chain is built from TRBV27 and TRBJ1-1, with unresolved D. Germline CDR1 MNHEY, CDR2 SMNVEV (reference sequence). The CDR3 has 10 amino acids. The CDR3 reads CASGRTQTAF. The CDR3 nucleotides are TGTGCCAGCGGACGGACCCAGACGGCCTTT.